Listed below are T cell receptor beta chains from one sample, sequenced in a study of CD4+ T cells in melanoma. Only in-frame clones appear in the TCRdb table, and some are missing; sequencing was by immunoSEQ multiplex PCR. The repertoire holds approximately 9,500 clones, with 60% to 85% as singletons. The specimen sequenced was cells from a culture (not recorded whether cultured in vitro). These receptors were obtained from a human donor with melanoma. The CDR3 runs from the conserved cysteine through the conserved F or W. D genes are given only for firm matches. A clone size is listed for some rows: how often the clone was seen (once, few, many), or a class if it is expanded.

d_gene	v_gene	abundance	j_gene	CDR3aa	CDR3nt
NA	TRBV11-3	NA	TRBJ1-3	CASSLSGGNTIYF	TGTGCCAGCAGCTTAAGTGGAGGGAACACCATATATTTT
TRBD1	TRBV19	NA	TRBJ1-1	CASSTDRGTEAFF	TGTGCCAGTAGTACGGACAGGGGGACTGAAGCTTTCTTT
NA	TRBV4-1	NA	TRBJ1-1	CASSQDGGWAEAFF	TGCGCCAGCAGCCAAGATGGGGGGTGGGCTGAAGCTTTCTTT
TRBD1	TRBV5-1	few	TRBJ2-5	CASRDRAGETQYF	TGCGCCAGCAGGGACAGGGCTGGGGAGACCCAGTACTTC
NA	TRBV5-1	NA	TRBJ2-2	CASSLATGVAGELFF	TGCGCCAGCAGCTTGGCCACCGGGGTCGCCGGGGAGCTGTTTTTT
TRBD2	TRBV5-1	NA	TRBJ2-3	CASDGGSTDTQYF	TGCGCCAGCGACGGGGGGAGCACAGATACGCAGTATTTT
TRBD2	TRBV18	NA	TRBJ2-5	CASSRGGPWETQYF	TGTGCCAGCTCACGCGGGGGGCCGTGGGAGACCCAGTACTTC
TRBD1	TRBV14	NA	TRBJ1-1	CASSQTGGQAFF	TGTGCCAGCAGCCAAACAGGGGGACAAGCTTTCTTT
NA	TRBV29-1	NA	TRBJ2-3	CSSDEGGTDTQYF	TGCAGCTCCGACGAGGGGGGCACAGATACGCAGTATTTT
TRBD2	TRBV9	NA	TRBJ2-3	CASSAHQTSDGGASYTQYF	TGTGCCAGCAGCGCGCACCAAACCTCGGACGGGGGGGCCTCATATACGCAGTATTTT
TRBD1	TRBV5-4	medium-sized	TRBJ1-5	CASSQQGNNQPQHF	TGTGCCAGCAGCCAACAGGGGAATAATCAGCCCCAGCATTTT
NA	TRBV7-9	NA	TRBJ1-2	CASSLSTVANYGYTF	TGTGCCAGCAGCTTAAGTACGGTAGCTAACTATGGCTACACCTTC
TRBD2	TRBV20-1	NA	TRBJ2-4	CSASASGGAGAKNIQYF	TGCAGTGCTAGTGCTAGCGGGGGGGCGGGAGCCAAAAACATTCAGTACTTC
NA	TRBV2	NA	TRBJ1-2	CAISRRETLEVANYGYTF	TGTGCCATCTCCCGTCGTGAAACCCTGGAAGTAGCGAACTATGGCTACACCTTC
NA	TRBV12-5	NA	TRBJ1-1	CASVLNTEAFF	TGTGCTAGTGTCCTGAACACTGAAGCTTTCTTT
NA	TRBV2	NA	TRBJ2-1	CASSEWLASYNEQFF	TGTGCCAGCAGTGAATGGCTAGCGAGCTACAATGAGCAGTTCTTC
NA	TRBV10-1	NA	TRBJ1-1	CASSELPRAEAFF	TGCGCCAGCAGTGAATTGCCGAGGGCTGAAGCTTTCTTT
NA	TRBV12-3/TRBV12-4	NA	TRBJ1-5	CASSLADYQPQHF	TGTGCCAGCAGCCTAGCAGATTATCAGCCCCAGCATTTT
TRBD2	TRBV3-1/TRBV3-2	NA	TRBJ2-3	CASSRRVASGWGDTQYF	TGTGCCAGCAGCCGGAGGGTGGCTAGCGGGTGGGGAGATACGCAGTATTTT
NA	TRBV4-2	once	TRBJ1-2	CASSQESTTLPYGYTF	TGTGCCAGCAGCCAAGAGAGTACCACCCTACCGTATGGCTACACCTTC
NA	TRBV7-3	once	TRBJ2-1	CASSLVLGGEQFF	TGTGCCAGCAGCTTAGTGCTTGGTGGGGAGCAGTTCTTC
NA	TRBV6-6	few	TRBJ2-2	CASSYTSRELFF	TGTGCCAGCAGTTACACGTCAAGGGAGCTGTTTTTT
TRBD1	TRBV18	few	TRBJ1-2	CASSPRTGVGYGYTF	TGTGCCAGCTCACCACGGACAGGGGTTGGCTATGGCTACACCTTC
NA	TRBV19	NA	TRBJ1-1	CASRISGDTEAFF	TGTGCCAGTAGGATATCGGGGGACACTGAAGCTTTCTTT
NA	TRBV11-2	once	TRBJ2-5	CASSLDRVKETQYF	TGTGCCAGCAGCTTAGACCGGGTAAAAGAGACCCAGTACTTC
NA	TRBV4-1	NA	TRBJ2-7	CASSQDRTQPFYEQYF	TGCGCCAGCAGCCAAGATCGGACCCAGCCTTTCTACGAGCAGTACTTC
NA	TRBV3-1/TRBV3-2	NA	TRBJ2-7	CASSPRGSQAYEQYF	TGTGCCAGCAGCCCCCGCGGCAGTCAAGCCTACGAGCAGTACTTC
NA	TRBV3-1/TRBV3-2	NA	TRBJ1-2	CASSHGSSNYGYTF	TGTGCCAGCAGCCACGGGAGTTCTAACTATGGCTACACCTTC
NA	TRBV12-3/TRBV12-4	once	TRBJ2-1	CASSSQSYNEQFF	TGTGCCAGCAGTTCTCAATCCTACAATGAGCAGTTCTTC
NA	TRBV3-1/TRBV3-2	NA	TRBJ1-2	CASSQLQGATGYGYTF	TGTGCCAGCAGCCAACTACAGGGCGCGACGGGCTATGGCTACACCTTC
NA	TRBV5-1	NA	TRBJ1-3	CASSLEGNSGNTIYF	TGCGCCAGCAGCTTAGAGGGGAACTCTGGAAACACCATATATTTT
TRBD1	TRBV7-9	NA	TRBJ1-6	CASSPTTGGDSPLHF	TGTGCCAGCAGCCCGACGACAGGGGGGGATTCACCCCTCCACTTT
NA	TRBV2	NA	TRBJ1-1	CASSVMDTEAFF	TGTGCCAGCAGTGTGATGGACACTGAAGCTTTCTTT
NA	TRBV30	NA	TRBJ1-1	CAWSRRITEAFF	TGTGCCTGGAGTCGAAGAATCACTGAAGCTTTCTTT
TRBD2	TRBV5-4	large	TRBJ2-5	CASSRGGAGETQYF	TGTGCCAGCAGCCGCGGGGGGGCGGGGGAGACCCAGTACTTC
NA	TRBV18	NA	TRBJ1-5	CASSQSRTGLQPQHF	TGTGCCAGCTCACAATCGCGTACCGGGCTTCAGCCCCAGCATTTT
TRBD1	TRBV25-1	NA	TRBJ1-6	CASSGQGAYSPLHF	TGTGCCAGCAGTGGACAGGGGGCTTATTCACCCCTCCACTTT
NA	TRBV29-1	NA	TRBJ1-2	CSVVLAYGYTF	TGCAGCGTCGTCCTCGCCTATGGCTACACCTTC
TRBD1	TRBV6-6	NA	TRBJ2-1	CASSARDRGHNEQFF	TGTGCCAGCAGTGCAAGGGACAGGGGGCACAATGAGCAGTTCTTC
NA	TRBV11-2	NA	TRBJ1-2	CASSLAPGGSYGYTF	TGTGCCAGCAGCTTAGCGCCGGGCGGCTCCTATGGCTACACCTTC
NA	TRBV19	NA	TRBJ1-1	CASSIDLEGTEAFF	TGTGCCAGTAGTATAGATCTCGAGGGGACTGAAGCTTTCTTT
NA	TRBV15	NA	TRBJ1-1	CATSRDWGAAAFF	TGTGCCACCAGCAGAGATTGGGGGGCAGCAGCTTTCTTT
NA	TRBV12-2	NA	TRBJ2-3	CASRSRGLAGSTDTQYF	TGTGCAAGTCGCTCGCGGGGGCTAGCGGGGAGCACAGATACGCAGTATTTT